This T cell receptor beta chain derives from a study of shared clonotypes between healthy human individuals. Study-wide results and limits: Only blood underwent sampling, and tissue repertoires likely differ.

In the case of this clone: Its specificity is unknown.

Germline trimming cut 3 bases from V and 1 base from J; bases unmatched to any gene: 2. The CDR3 has 15 residues. Germline V CDR1 and CDR2: SGHAT, FQNNGV. Original methodology: ImmunoSEQ only sent back junction sequences with no quality scores, so filtering was done differently. The data were produced by immunoSEQ multiplex PCR, yet TCRdb's version contains in-frame clones alone and is incomplete. That table furnishes V, J and clone size, whereas the DNA furnished D and trimming. The sample includes about 680,000 clones, roughly 73% of them seen just once. The chain couples TRBV11-2 to TRBJ1-2; 10 bases agree with TRBD1. Sequencing was done on a sample of memory CD4+ T cells sorted from blood. This sample's subset: CD45RA-negative fraction. The TCR sequence derives from a woman aged 25 to 39 in good health. This CDR3 reads CASSFWTGGNYGYTF. The CDR3, as DNA: TGTGCCAGCAGCTTTTGGACAGGGGGTAACTATGGCTACACCTTC.